What follows are 23 T cell receptor beta chains derived from one specimen sequenced in a study of blood T cell repertoires in COVID-19. Here immunoSEQ multiplex PCR was the method, and the copy in TCRdb shows in-frame clones only, minus some. The sample consists of some 15,000 clones, roughly 88% of them appearing once. Sequencing was performed on peripheral blood. Every receptor here comes from a man aged 70 or older in a cohort sampled during active COVID-19.

V usage is TRBV30 and J usage is TRBJ2-7; perhaps TRBD1 as D (6 bases). With 3 bases removed from V and 1 base from J, the gap between germline ends came to 10 bases. Germline CDR1 reads GTSNPN; CDR2 reads SVGIG (reference sequence). There are 13 residues in the CDR3. The chain's CDR3 is CAWRRGQSYEQYF. The CDR3 DNA reads as TGTGCCTGGAGGCGCGGACAGTCCTACGAGCAGTACTTC.

The chain has TRBV4-1 and TRBJ2-1; possible D gene TRBD1, 5 bases. With 0 bases removed from V and 1 base from J, the gap between germline ends came to 10 bases. In germline, CDR1 is MGHRA, CDR2 YSYEKL. This CDR3 is 16 amino acids long. This chain's CDR3 is CASSQDRPGSYNEQFF. The CDR3 DNA sequence: TGCGCCAGCAGCCAAGATCGTCCAGGGTCCTACAATGAGCAGTTCTTC.

The chain has TRBV18 and TRBJ2-3; 7 positions match TRBD2. V gave up 1 base and J gave up 0 bases; unmatched junction bases: 4. The V gene's germline CDR1 is KGHSH and CDR2 LQKENI. CDR3 size: 16 residues. The CDR3 region is CASSPLSGLSTDTQYF. DNA of the CDR3: TGTGCCAGCTCACCACTTAGCGGGCTTAGCACAGATACGCAGTATTTT. The variable domain in full, with the rest retrieved from reference TRBV18 and TRBJ2-3, is NAGVMQNPRHLVRRRGQEARLRCSPMKGHSHVYWYRQLPEEGLKFMVYLQKENIIDESGMPKERFSAEFPKEGPSILRIQQVVRGDSAAYFCASSPLSGLSTDTQYFGPGTRLTVL.

This chain joins TRBV5-6 and TRBJ1-1; D unclear. In germline, CDR1 is SGHDT, CDR2 YYEEEE. V was pared by 0 bases and J by 8 bases, with 5 bases between. The CDR3 runs 11 residues. The CDR3 is CASSLGREAFF. In DNA form, the CDR3 reads TGTGCCAGCAGCTTGGGCCGGGAAGCTTTCTTT.

The chain combines TRBV4-3 with TRBJ2-3, with 11 nucleotides matching TRBD2. V gave up 5 bases and J gave up 0 bases; unmatched junction bases: 16. Germline loops: CDR1 LGHNA, CDR2 YSLEER. The CDR3 has 20 residues. Here the CDR3 reads CASSRPTPGTSGPSTDTQYF. CDR3 nucleotides: TGCGCCAGCAGCAGACCTACCCCCGGGACTAGCGGACCTAGCACAGATACGCAGTATTTT.

CDR3 coding DNA: TGTGCCAGCAGCTTAGCACCGAGGTCTAGCAATCAGCCCCAGCATTTT. Residues: CASSLAPRSSNQPQHF. The chain has TRBV7-2 and TRBJ1-5; D unclear. CDR1 and CDR2 (germline): SGHTA, FQGNSA. The CDR3 is made up of 16 amino acids. V was clipped by 0 bases and J by 0 bases, with 9 bases between them.

This chain links TRBV19 with TRBJ2-5; the match to TRBD1 covers 12 bases. Trimming at V came to 5 bases and at J to 7 bases, leaving 8 bases not matched to a gene. CDR3 length: 15 amino acids. Germline CDR1 LNHDA, CDR2 SQIVND (reference sequence). The CDR3 bases are TGTGCCAGTAGTGAACCCGGGACAGGGGGCGCGACCCAGTACTTC. Translating it yields CASSEPGTGGATQYF.

The chain couples TRBV7-9 to TRBJ1-2; 8 nucleotides align to TRBD1. CDR1 and CDR2 from the germline V gene are SEHNR and FQNEAQ (reference sequence). The V and J ends lost 1 base and 8 bases, in that order; junction bases with no gene match: 6. CDR3 length: 14 residues. The CDR3 DNA sequence: TGTGCCAGCAGCTTAGGGGCAGGGGGCGAGGGCTACACCTTC. This encodes CASSLGAGGEGYTF. The whole variable domain, filled in from reference TRBV7-9 and TRBJ1-2, reads DTGVSQNPRHKITKRGQNVTFRCDPISEHNRLYWYRQTLGQGPEFLTYFQNEAQLEKSRLLSDRFSAERPKGSFSTLEIQRTEQGDSAMYLCASSLGAGGEGYTFGSGTRLTVV.

The chain is built from TRBV5-1 and TRBJ2-6, with 7 bases aligning to TRBD1. Germline-derived CDR1 and CDR2 are SGHRS and YFSETQ. V lost 0 bases, J lost 0 bases, and 18 bases stayed unmatched. The CDR3 is 22 residues long. In nucleotides, the CDR3 is TGCGCCAGCAGCTTGGTTCGAGGGGGCTCTAACCTCCAAAGCTCTGGGGCCAACGTCCTGACTTTC. Translated: CASSLVRGGSNLQSSGANVLTF.

The genes are TRBV15 and TRBJ2-5; 7 positions agree with TRBD1. Per the germline V gene, CDR1 is LNHNV and CDR2 is YYDKDF (reference sequence). Trimming took 4 bases from V and 0 from J; bases not matched to a gene: 5. This CDR3 comprises 15 residues. The CDR3 region has the DNA TGTGCCACCAGCACTATGGACAGGTACCAAGAGACCCAGTACTTC. Translation gives CATSTMDRYQETQYF.

The chain combines TRBV28 with TRBJ2-7; TRBD2 aligns across 11 bases. Germline CDR1 reads MDHEN; CDR2 reads SYDVKM. The trim removed 3 bases at V and 1 base at J, leaving 11 bases unmatched. The CDR3 has 18 residues. DNA of the CDR3: TGTGCCAGCAGTTTCCATCTACCCGGGACTAGCGGTTCCTACGAGCAGTACTTC. Translation: CASSFHLPGTSGSYEQYF.

The CDR3 protein is CASNTGHPPYEQYF. In DNA form, the CDR3 reads TGTGCCAGTAACACGGGACACCCCCCCTACGAGCAGTACTTC. This chain links TRBV19 with TRBJ2-7; D may be TRBD1 (6 bases). This CDR3 region has 14 residues. The germline gives CDR1 LNHDA, CDR2 SQIVND (reference sequence). The ends were cut back, 7 bases at V and 2 bases at J, with 15 bases in the middle. The full variable domain, completed using reference TRBV19 and TRBJ2-7, is DGGITQSPKYLFRKEGQNVTLSCEQNLNHDAMYWYRQDPGQGLRLIYYSQIVNDFQKGDIAEGYSVSREKKESFPLTVTSAQKNPTAFYLCASNTGHPPYEQYFGPGTRLTVT.

The V call is TRBV14, the J call TRBJ2-7, with a weak D call TRBD1 (6 bases). Trimming took 4 bases from V and 2 from J, leaving 15 bases between them. Germline V gives CDR1 SGHDN, CDR2 FVKESK. The CDR3 has 15 residues. The CDR3 here is CASSRRQAEPYEQYF. The CDR3 DNA reads TGTGCCAGCAGCCGGAGACAGGCAGAACCCTACGAGCAGTACTTC.

The J gene is TRBJ2-5, the V gene TRBV4-3, with a tentative D call TRBD1 (6 bases). In germline, CDR1 is LGHNA, CDR2 YSLEER. This CDR3 has 14 residues. V gave up 4 bases and J gave up 2 bases, with 11 bases separating them. CDR3 sequence reads: CASSLGQIQETQYF. The CDR3 bases are TGCGCCAGCAGCCTTGGACAGATACAAGAGACCCAGTACTTC.

The chain carries TRBV6-1 and TRBJ1-6; D is undetermined. Trimming shortened V by 1 base and J by 8 bases, and 6 bases separated the two germline ends. Germline V CDR1 and CDR2: MNHNS, SASEGT. CDR3 length: 13 residues. CDR3 sequence (DNA): TGTGCCAGCAGTGAAGACAGAGATTCACCCCTCCACTTT. Amino acid sequence: CASSEDRDSPLHF.

The rearrangement joins TRBV10-3 to TRBJ2-2; 8 nucleotides line up with TRBD2. The CDR3 sequence is 15 residues long. Looked up from germline, CDR1 is ENHRY and CDR2 is SYGVKD. Germline trimming cut 6 bases from V and 0 bases from J; bases unmatched to any gene: 3. As DNA, the CDR3 is TGTGCCATCAGAATGACTAGCGCGAACACCGGGGAGCTGTTTTTT. As protein: CAIRMTSANTGELFF.

The chain carries TRBV4-1 and TRBJ1-4; a weak D match, TRBD1 (5 bases). Germline CDR1 and CDR2: MGHRA and YSYEKL. This CDR3 region has 15 residues. V dropped 1 base and J dropped 4 bases, with 10 bases sitting between them. The DNA for the CDR3 is TGCGCCAGCAGCCAAGGACAGAGACTTAATGAAAAACTGTTTTTT. It yields the protein CASSQGQRLNEKLFF.

V and J are TRBV28 and TRBJ2-7, with 7 positions matching TRBD1. This CDR3 has 14 residues. Germline assignment: CDR1 MDHEN and CDR2 SYDVKM. J was trimmed by 6 bases and V by 5 bases; bases with no gene match: 10. The CDR3 nucleotides are TGTGCCAGCAGTCCAGAGACAGGGTGGGGCGAGCAGTACTTC. Translated, it gives CASSPETGWGEQYF.

A few counts support this clone. The CDR3 DNA follows: TGTGCCAGCAGTTACGGACAGGGTGGAGAAAAACTGTTTTTT. This translates into CASSYGQGGEKLFF. The chain uses TRBV6-5 and TRBJ1-4; 8 positions agree with TRBD1. This CDR3 spans 14 amino acids. V lost 2 bases, J lost 8 bases, and 4 bases stayed unmatched. Germline assignment: CDR1 MNHEY and CDR2 SVGAGI.

This clone appeared once. V gene TRBV4-1 combines with J gene TRBJ1-5; no clear D. With 0 bases removed from V and 6 bases from J, the gap between germline ends came to 12 bases. CDR3 length: 15 amino acids. Germline values: CDR1 MGHRA, CDR2 YSYEKL. The CDR3 is CASSQDGVLGQPQHF. The CDR3 nucleotides are TGCGCCAGCAGCCAAGATGGAGTACTCGGTCAGCCCCAGCATTTT.

The chain recombines TRBV7-8 with TRBJ2-1; 7 bases align to TRBD2. The germline CDR1 and CDR2 sequences are SGHVS and FQNEAQ. This CDR3 spans 18 amino acids. The V segment lost 1 base and the J segment 0 bases; nucleotides outside the gene matches: 9. CDR3 sequence reads: CASSLVAGVMSSYNEQFF. CDR3 nucleotide sequence: TGTGCCAGCAGCTTAGTTGCGGGAGTTATGAGCTCCTACAATGAGCAGTTCTTC.

V and J are TRBV30 and TRBJ1-2, with D perhaps matching TRBD1 (6 bases). Germline V CDR1 and CDR2: GTSNPN, SVGIG (reference sequence). The CDR3 is 15 amino acids. V lost 3 bases and J 3 bases, leaving 17 bases between the germline ends. The CDR3 spells CAWSYRMAGDYGYTF. The CDR3 nucleotides read TGTGCCTGGAGCTACCGGATGGCAGGGGACTATGGCTACACCTTC.

A few counts support this clone. This chain joins TRBV6-2 or TRBV6-3 and TRBJ2-1, with a tentative D call TRBD1 (5 bases). The CDR3 is made up of 14 amino acids. Germline CDR1 reads MNHEY; CDR2 reads SVGEGT. With 4 bases removed from V and 2 bases from J, the gap between germline ends came to 9 bases. CDR3 sequence reads: CASSSGSPYNEQFF. DNA for the CDR3: TGTGCCAGCAGTTCAGGGTCTCCCTACAATGAGCAGTTCTTC.